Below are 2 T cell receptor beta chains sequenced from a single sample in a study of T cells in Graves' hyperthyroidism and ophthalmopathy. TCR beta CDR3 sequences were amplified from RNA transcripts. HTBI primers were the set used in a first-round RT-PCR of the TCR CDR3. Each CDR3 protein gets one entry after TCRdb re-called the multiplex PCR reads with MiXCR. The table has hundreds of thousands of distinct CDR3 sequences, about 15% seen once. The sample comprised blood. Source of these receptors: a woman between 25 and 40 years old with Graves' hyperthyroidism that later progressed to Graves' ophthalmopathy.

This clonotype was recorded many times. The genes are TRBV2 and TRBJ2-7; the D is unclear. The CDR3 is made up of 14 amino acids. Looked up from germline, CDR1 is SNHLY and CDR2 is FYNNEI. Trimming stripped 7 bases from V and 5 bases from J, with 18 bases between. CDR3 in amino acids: CASTHRPFADEQYF. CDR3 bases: TGTGCCAGCACCCACAGACCTTTCGCAGACGAGCAGTACTTC.

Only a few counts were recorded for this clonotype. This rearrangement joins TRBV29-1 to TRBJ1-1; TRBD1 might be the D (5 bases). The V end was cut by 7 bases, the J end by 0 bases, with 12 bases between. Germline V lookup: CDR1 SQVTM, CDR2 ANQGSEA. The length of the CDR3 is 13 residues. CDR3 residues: CSARDLVNTEAFF. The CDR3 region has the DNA TGCAGCGCTAGGGACTTAGTGAACACTGAAGCTTTCTTT.